These 25 T cell receptor beta chains were all obtained from the same sample, sequenced in a study of T cell responses to AZD1222 COVID-19 vaccine (dated by TCRdb to the early 2020s). The intended sense of this specimen's time point label: baseline before first vaccination. Library preparation used the immunoSEQ multiplex PCR assay. Held by TCRdb, this immuneACCESS table contains in-frame sequences only and omits some clones. Under half of the omission traces to an unresolved V gene where checked; the cause of the rest is unknown. The sample table records over 95,000 clones; roughly nine tenths of these occur just once. Approximately 4.8% of the sample is in the top ten clones. Specimen: peripheral blood, collected on day 0 of AZD1222 vaccination. Every receptor here comes from an adult in good health.

The J gene is TRBJ2-1, the V gene TRBV29-1; D remains unclear. Germline V lookup: CDR1 SQVTM, CDR2 ANQGSEA. This CDR3 spans 14 amino acids. The ends were cut back, 4 bases at V and 4 bases at J, with 14 bases in the middle. The CDR3 protein is CSVGEQNLYNEQFF. As DNA, the CDR3 is TGCAGCGTTGGAGAACAGAACCTTTACAATGAGCAGTTCTTC.

This clone was observed a single time. The rearrangement joins TRBV25-1 to TRBJ2-1, with 7 positions matching TRBD1. Germline trimming cut 4 bases from V and 3 bases from J; bases unmatched to any gene: 3. Germline lookup yields CDR1 MGHDK and CDR2 SYGVNS. The CDR3 spans 14 residues. CDR3 nucleotides: TGTGCCAGCAGTGTGGGACAGATCTACAATGAGCAGTTCTTC. This translates into CASSVGQIYNEQFF.

The chain uses TRBV7-2 and TRBJ1-2, with a tentative D call TRBD1 (6 bases). V shed 1 base and J shed 5 bases, with 11 bases lying between them. The CDR3 has 14 amino acids. Germline V gene data show CDR1 as SGHTA and CDR2 as FQGNSA. Written as DNA, the CDR3 is TGTGCCAGCAGCTTAGACACAGGGAGGTATGGCTACACCTTC. Its protein product is CASSLDTGRYGYTF.

CDR3 DNA sequence: TGTGCCAGCAGCGTACGACAGGAAACCTATGGCTACACCTTC. It encodes CASSVRQETYGYTF. V gene TRBV9 combines with J gene TRBJ1-2, with D maybe TRBD1 (6 bases). CDR3 length equals 14 residues. Deletions cut 1 base from V and 4 bases from J, with 11 bases between. Germline V gene data show CDR1 as SGDLS and CDR2 as YYNGEE.

The rearrangement links TRBV29-1 to TRBJ1-1, with 9 bases aligning to TRBD1. V dropped 7 bases and J dropped 4; count of bases not matched to a gene: 10. Germline values: CDR1 SQVTM, CDR2 ANQGSEA. The CDR3 extends over 14 amino acids. The CDR3 loop is CSANRGRGGTEAFF. Here the CDR3 DNA reads TGCAGCGCAAACAGGGGGCGCGGGGGCACTGAAGCTTTCTTT.

This clone was detected only once. This chain links TRBV11-1 with TRBJ2-3; no clear D. V shed 5 bases and J shed 0 bases, with 15 bases lying between them. Germline V gives CDR1 SGHAT, CDR2 FQDESV (reference sequence). The CDR3 has 16 amino acids. CDR3 region: CASSTFGQSSTDTQYF. The CDR3 bases are TGTGCCAGCAGCACCTTCGGGCAGAGCAGCACAGATACGCAGTATTTT.

The V call is TRBV28, the J call TRBJ1-4; no clear D gene. V shed 5 bases and J shed 0 bases, with 7 bases lying between them. Germline V gene lookup returns CDR1 MDHEN and CDR2 SYDVKM. The CDR3 spans 14 residues. The DNA of the CDR3 is TGTGCCAGCAGTACCAGACCAACTAATGAAAAACTGTTTTTT. Its translation: CASSTRPTNEKLFF. Variable domain in full (rest from reference TRBV28 and TRBJ1-4): DVKVTQSSRYLVKRTGEKVFLECVQDMDHENMFWYRQDPGLGLRLIYFSYDVKMKEKGDIPEGYSVSREKKERFSLILESASTNQTSMYLCASSTRPTNEKLFFGSGTQLSVL.

V is TRBV12-3 or TRBV12-4 and J is TRBJ2-7; 8 bases align to TRBD2. CDR3 length: 13 residues. This chain's CDR3 is CASTGVAGYEQYF. As DNA, the CDR3 is TGTGCTTCAACGGGAGTAGCGGGGTACGAGCAGTACTTC.

J is TRBJ2-7 and V is TRBV11-3, with D possibly TRBD2 on 6 matching bases. The germline V gene has CDR1 SGHNT and CDR2 YENEEA. This CDR3 has 12 amino acids. Between the trimmed V and J ends, which lost 5 bases and 7 bases, there was a span of 12 bases. CDR3 in amino acids: CASSRGGEEQYF. CDR3 DNA sequence: TGTGCCAGCAGCCGCGGAGGGGAGGAGCAGTACTTC.

This clone occurred once. This rearrangement joins TRBV24-1 to TRBJ1-5; D is unresolved. This CDR3 has 11 amino acids. V shed 9 bases and J shed 4 bases, with 6 bases lying between them. The germline CDR1 and CDR2 sequences are KGHDR and SFDVKD. CDR3 sequence reads: CATGKNQPQHF. Here the CDR3 DNA reads TGTGCCACCGGAAAGAATCAGCCCCAGCATTTT.

The chain carries TRBV25-1 and TRBJ2-5; 9 bases fit TRBD1. Germline V gene lookup returns CDR1 MGHDK and CDR2 SYGVNS. V shed 6 bases, J shed 4 bases, and the junction held 3 bases outside the gene matches. CDR3 length: 13 residues. CDR3 nucleotide sequence: TGTGCCAGCAGGGAACAGGGGGCAGAGACCCAGTACTTC. Its protein product is CASREQGAETQYF.

This chain links TRBV30 with TRBJ1-4, with D perhaps TRBD1 (5 bases). Per germline, CDR1 GTSNPN and CDR2 SVGIG (reference sequence). The CDR3 extends over 15 amino acids. The V and J ends lost 3 bases and 5 bases respectively, with 16 bases between them. DNA for the CDR3: TGTGCCTGGAGCCTCAAAGGGACGGGCAATGAAAAACTGTTTTTT. The encoded protein is CAWSLKGTGNEKLFF.

The V gene is TRBV7-7, the J gene TRBJ2-5; no definite D call. CDR3 length equals 15 residues. CDR1 SSHAT and CDR2 FNYEAQ come from the germline V gene (reference sequence). The V end was cut by 2 bases, the J end by 6 bases, with 16 bases between. The CDR3 DNA is TGTGCCAGCAGCTTATTCAGAGACTCCTCACAGACCCAGTACTTC. Protein product: CASSLFRDSSQTQYF.

The J gene is TRBJ2-6, the V gene TRBV30, with D unresolved. From germline, CDR1 is GTSNPN and CDR2 SVGIG (reference sequence). V dropped 1 base and J dropped 4 bases, with 17 bases sitting between them. The CDR3 runs 17 residues. CDR3 sequence reads: CAWSDWASPSGANVLTF. The CDR3 bases are TGTGCCTGGAGTGACTGGGCCTCCCCCTCAGGGGCCAACGTCCTGACTTTC.

The chain uses TRBV6-5 and TRBJ2-7; tentatively, D is TRBD1 (6 bases). This CDR3 comprises 15 residues. Germline values: CDR1 MNHEY, CDR2 SVGAGI. V lost 0 bases and J 2 bases, leaving 11 bases between the germline ends. CDR3 region: CASSYSVRGTYEQYF. CDR3 DNA: TGTGCCAGCAGTTACTCGGTGAGGGGGACCTACGAGCAGTACTTC.

This chain joins TRBV28 and TRBJ1-1, with TRBD1 as a possible D gene (6 bases). Germline lookup yields CDR1 MDHEN and CDR2 SYDVKM. Trimming took 5 bases from V and 8 from J, leaving 24 bases between them. The CDR3 is 16 residues long. The CDR3 DNA is TGTGCCAGCAGTCCTTCAGGGGCGGGCGCGAGGCGGGAAGCTTTCTTT. Residues: CASSPSGAGARREAFF.

The chain recombines TRBV9 with TRBJ2-2; the match to TRBD2 covers 10 bases. The CDR3 contains 16 residues. Germline lookup yields CDR1 SGDLS and CDR2 YYNGEE. V shed 3 bases and J 2 bases; nucleotides not matched to a gene: 4. CDR3 coding DNA: TGTGCCAGCAGCGACGGACTAGCGGCCAACACCGGGGAGCTGTTTTTT. Its protein product is CASSDGLAANTGELFF.

Regarding this clone: One junction end does not reproduce the germline sequence, and a read error may be involved. The V gene is TRBV11-3, the J gene TRBJ1-2; D ambiguous. Germline CDR1 SGHNT, CDR2 YENEEA. There are 15 residues in the CDR3. CDR3 protein: CASRFAGNRDYGYTF. CDR3 coding DNA: TGTGCCAGCCGCTTTGCCGGGAATCGGGACTATGGCTACACCTTC. The full variable domain, completed using reference TRBV11-3 and TRBJ1-2, is EAGVVQSPRYKIIEKKQPVAFWCNPISGHNTLYWYLQNLGQGPELLIRYENEEAVDDSQLPKDRFSAERLKGVDSTLKIQPAELGDSAVYLCASRFAGNRDYGYTFGSGTRLTVV.

The J gene is TRBJ1-1, the V gene TRBV6-1; D ambiguous. The CDR3 contains 13 residues. V was clipped by 0 bases and J by 10 bases, with 12 bases between them. Germline V gives CDR1 MNHNS, CDR2 SASEGT. CDR3 protein: CASSEAIGFGAFF. DNA of the CDR3: TGTGCCAGCAGTGAAGCGATTGGGTTTGGAGCTTTCTTT.

The chain uses TRBV5-1 and TRBJ2-7; D is uncertain. The CDR3 consists of 11 residues. Germline CDR1 SGHRS, CDR2 YFSETQ. V was clipped by 1 base and J by 7 bases, with 6 bases between them. In nucleotides, the CDR3 is TGCGCCAGCAGCTTGCAGAGGGAGCAGTACTTC. It translates to CASSLQREQYF. Together with reference TRBV5-1 and TRBJ2-7, the CDR3 gives the full variable domain: KAGVTQTPRYLIKTRGQQVTLSCSPISGHRSVSWYQQTPGQGLQFLFEYFSETQRNKGNFPGRFSGRQFSNSRSEMNVSTLELGDSALYLCASSLQREQYFGPGTRLTVT.

For the CDR3, the DNA is TGTGCCAGCACCATAGGGGGCGGGGAGCTGTTTTTT. Its protein product is CASTIGGGELFF. The chain carries TRBV4-2 and TRBJ2-2; tentative D call: TRBD1 (6 bases). In germline, CDR1 is LGHNA, CDR2 YNFKEQ. V was cut by 7 bases and J by 7 bases, with 10 bases left in between. CDR3 length equals 12 residues.

The chain recombines TRBV5-4 with TRBJ2-7; 7 nucleotides align to TRBD1. After removal of 4 bases from V and 6 bases from J, the junction contained 4 bases not matched to a gene. The CDR3 is 12 residues long. Looked up from germline, CDR1 is SGHNT and CDR2 is YYREEE (reference sequence). This CDR3 is CASSPTGTEQYF. CDR3 coding DNA: TGTGCCAGCAGCCCGACAGGGACCGAGCAGTACTTC.

The gene calls are TRBV6-1 and TRBJ1-5, with D uncertain. Per germline, CDR1 MNHNS and CDR2 SASEGT. V lost 3 bases and J lost 6, with 15 bases in between. The CDR3 covers 15 residues. The CDR3 is CASSEINEGSQPQHF. CDR3 nucleotides: TGTGCCAGCAGTGAGATCAACGAGGGAAGTCAGCCCCAGCATTTT.

The chain couples TRBV6-5 to TRBJ1-6, with TRBD1 identical over 7 bases. J gave up 2 bases and V 7 bases, and 5 bases lay outside the gene matches. The CDR3 sequence is 15 residues long. Germline loops: CDR1 MNHEY, CDR2 SVGAGI. CDR3: CASTVGTAYNSPLHF. The CDR3 coding sequence is TGTGCCAGCACTGTTGGGACAGCCTATAATTCACCCCTCCACTTT.

The rearrangement joins TRBV15 to TRBJ2-2; D uncertain. Germline V CDR1 and CDR2: LNHNV, YYDKDF (reference sequence). The CDR3 contains 13 residues. Trimming removed 5 bases from V and 1 base from J, with 5 bases in between. CDR3: CATSLGNTGELFF. Here the CDR3 DNA reads TGTGCCACCAGCCTGGGGAACACCGGGGAGCTGTTTTTT.